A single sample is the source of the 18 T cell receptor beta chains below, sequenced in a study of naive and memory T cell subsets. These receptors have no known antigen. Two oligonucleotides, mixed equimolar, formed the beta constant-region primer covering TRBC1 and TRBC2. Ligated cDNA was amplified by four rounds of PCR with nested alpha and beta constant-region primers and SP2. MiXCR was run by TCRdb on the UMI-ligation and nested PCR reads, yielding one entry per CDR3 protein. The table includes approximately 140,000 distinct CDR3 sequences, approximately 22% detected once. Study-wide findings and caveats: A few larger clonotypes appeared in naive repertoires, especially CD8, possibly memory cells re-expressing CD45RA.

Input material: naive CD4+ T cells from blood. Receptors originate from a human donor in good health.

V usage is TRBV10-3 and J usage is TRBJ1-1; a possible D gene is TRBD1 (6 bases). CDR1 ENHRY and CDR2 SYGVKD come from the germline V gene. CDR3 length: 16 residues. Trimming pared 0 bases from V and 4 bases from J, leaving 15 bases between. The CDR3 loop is CAISESTQGWGTEAFF. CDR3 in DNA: TGTGCCATCAGTGAGTCGACTCAGGGGTGGGGCACTGAAGCTTTCTTT.

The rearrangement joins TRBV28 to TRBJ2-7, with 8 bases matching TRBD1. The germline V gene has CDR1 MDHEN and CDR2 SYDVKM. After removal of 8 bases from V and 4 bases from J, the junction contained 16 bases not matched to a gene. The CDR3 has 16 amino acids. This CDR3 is CASSFPLSGGVYEQYF. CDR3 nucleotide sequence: TGTGCCAGCTCGTTTCCCCTCTCAGGGGGCGTTTACGAGCAGTACTTC.

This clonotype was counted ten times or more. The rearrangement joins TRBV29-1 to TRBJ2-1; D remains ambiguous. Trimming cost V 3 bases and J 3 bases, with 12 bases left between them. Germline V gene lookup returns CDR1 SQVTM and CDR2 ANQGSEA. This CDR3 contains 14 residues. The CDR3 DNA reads TGCAGCGTTGATTCTCGCTGGGGCTACAATGAGCAGTTCTTC. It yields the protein CSVDSRWGYNEQFF.

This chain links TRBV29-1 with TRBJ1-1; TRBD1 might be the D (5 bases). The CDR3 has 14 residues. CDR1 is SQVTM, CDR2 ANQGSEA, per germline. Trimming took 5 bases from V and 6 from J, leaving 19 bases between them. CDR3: CSVTRDARGAEAFF. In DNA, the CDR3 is TGCAGCGTTACCCGGGACGCGAGAGGGGCTGAAGCTTTCTTT.

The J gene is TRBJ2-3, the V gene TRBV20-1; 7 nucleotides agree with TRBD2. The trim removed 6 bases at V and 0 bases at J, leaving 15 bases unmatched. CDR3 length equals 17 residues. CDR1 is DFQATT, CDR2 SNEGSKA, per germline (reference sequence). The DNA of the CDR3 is TGCAGTGCCCTGCCCGGAGCGGGGCGTTCTAGCACAGATACGCAGTATTTT. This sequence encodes CSALPGAGRSSTDTQYF.

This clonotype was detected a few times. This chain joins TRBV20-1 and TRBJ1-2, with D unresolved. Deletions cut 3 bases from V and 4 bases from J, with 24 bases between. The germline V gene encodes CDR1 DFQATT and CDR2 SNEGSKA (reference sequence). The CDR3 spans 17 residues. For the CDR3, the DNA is TGCAGTGCTAGTTCGAAGGTTAAGGGTCTACCCACCTATGGCTACACCTTC. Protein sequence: CSASSKVKGLPTYGYTF.

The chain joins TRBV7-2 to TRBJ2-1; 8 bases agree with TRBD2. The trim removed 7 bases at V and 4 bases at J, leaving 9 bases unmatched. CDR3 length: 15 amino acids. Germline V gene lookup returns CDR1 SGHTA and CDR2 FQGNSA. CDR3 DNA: TGTGCCAGCACCCCCCGGGCGGGGGGATACAATGAGCAGTTCTTC. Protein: CASTPRAGGYNEQFF.

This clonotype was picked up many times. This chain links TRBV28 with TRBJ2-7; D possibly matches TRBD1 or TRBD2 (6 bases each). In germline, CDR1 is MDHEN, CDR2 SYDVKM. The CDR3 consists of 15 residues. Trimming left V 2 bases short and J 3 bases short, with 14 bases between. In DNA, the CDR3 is TGTGCCAGCAGTTTAATGGGGGGCAGGAACTACGAGCAGTACTTC. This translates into CASSLMGGRNYEQYF.

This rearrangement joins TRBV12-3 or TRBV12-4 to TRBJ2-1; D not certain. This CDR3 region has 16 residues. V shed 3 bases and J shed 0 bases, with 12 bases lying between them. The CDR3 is CASSFFLPSSYNEQFF. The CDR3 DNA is TGTGCCAGCAGTTTTTTTCTACCTAGCTCCTACAATGAGCAGTTCTTC.

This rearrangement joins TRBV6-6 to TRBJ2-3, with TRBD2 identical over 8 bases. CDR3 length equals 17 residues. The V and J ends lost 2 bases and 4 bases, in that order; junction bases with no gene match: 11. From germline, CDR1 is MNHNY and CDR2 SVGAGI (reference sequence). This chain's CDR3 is CASSYPSPSGLPDTQYF. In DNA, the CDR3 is TGTGCCAGCAGTTACCCGAGTCCTAGCGGGCTCCCAGATACGCAGTATTTT.

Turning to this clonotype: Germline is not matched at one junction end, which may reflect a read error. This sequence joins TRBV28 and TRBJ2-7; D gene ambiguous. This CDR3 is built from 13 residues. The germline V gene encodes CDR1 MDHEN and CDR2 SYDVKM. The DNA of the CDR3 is TGTGCCAGTAGTTACTCGGTAATCTACGAGCAGTACTTC. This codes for CASSYSVIYEQYF.

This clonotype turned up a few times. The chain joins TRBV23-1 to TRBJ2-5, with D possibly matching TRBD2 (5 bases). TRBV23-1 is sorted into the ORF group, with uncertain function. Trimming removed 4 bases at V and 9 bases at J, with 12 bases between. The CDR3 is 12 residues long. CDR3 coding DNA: TGCGCCAGCAGTCGTTCGGGATGGCCCCAGTACTTC. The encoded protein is CASSRSGWPQYF.

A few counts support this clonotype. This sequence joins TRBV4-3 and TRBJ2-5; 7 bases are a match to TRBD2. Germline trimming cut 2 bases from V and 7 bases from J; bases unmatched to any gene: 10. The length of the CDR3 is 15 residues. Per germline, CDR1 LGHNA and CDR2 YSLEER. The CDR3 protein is CASSQTSVGGGTQYF. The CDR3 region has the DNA TGCGCCAGCAGCCAAACGAGTGTGGGCGGGGGGACCCAGTACTTC.

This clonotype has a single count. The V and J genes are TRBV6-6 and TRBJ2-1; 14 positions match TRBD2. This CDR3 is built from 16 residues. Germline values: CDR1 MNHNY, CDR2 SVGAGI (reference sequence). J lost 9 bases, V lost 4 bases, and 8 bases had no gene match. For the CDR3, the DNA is TGTGCCAGCAGTTTTCCGGGACTAGCGGGAGCTACTGAGCAGTTCTTC. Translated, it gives CASSFPGLAGATEQFF.

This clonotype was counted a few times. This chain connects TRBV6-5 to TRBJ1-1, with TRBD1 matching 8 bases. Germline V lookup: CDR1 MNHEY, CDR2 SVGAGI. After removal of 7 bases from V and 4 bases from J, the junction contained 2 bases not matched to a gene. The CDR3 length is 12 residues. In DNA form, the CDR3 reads TGTGCCAGCATAGGACAGGGCACTGAAGCTTTCTTT. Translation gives CASIGQGTEAFF.

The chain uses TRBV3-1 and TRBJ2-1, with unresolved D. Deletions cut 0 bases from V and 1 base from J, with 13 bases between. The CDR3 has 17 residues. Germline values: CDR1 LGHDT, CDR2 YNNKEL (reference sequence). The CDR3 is CASSQDVGGSSYNEQFF. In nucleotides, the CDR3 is TGTGCCAGCAGCCAAGATGTGGGCGGATCGTCCTACAATGAGCAGTTCTTC.

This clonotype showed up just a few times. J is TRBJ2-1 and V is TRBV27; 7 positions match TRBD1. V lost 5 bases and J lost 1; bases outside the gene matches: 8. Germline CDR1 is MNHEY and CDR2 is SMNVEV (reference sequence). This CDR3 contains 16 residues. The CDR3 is CASSLLRTGSYNEQFF. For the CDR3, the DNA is TGTGCCAGCAGTCTGCTGCGGACAGGTTCCTACAATGAGCAGTTCTTC.

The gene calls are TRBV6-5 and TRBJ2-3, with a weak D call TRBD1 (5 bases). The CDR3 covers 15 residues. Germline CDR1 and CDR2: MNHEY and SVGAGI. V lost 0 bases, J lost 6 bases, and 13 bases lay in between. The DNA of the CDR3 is TGTGCCAGCAGTTACTCGGCAGGGTTCGAGGATACGCAGTATTTT. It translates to CASSYSAGFEDTQYF.